This TCR beta chain was sequenced during a study of blood T cell repertoires in COVID-19. Study-level background: T cells, B-cell-depleted T cells, or PBMCs provided the cDNA or gDNA that served as material.

As handled by the study authors: Using reference gene primer amplification, nucleated cell counts were estimated. Produced via immunoSEQ multiplex PCR; TCRdb's table is partial and in-frame only. V, J and clone size are those of that table, while D and trimming were read from the DNA. The repertoire consists of about 130,000 clones, with more than 70% occurring once and the leading ten covering over 1%. The V gene lost 1 base and the J gene lost 5 bases, with 18 bases spanning the gap. Germline CDR1 is SGDLS and CDR2 is YYNGEE. This CDR3 has 16 amino acids. Material: peripheral blood. The V gene is TRBV9, the J gene TRBJ2-5, with D possibly matching TRBD2 (6 bases). The origin of this receptor is a woman aged 80 or older with acute or convalescent COVID-19. This chain's CDR3 is CASSVQPAGFRETQYF. The DNA of the CDR3 is TGTGCCAGCAGCGTACAACCGGCGGGGTTTAGGGAGACCCAGTACTTC.